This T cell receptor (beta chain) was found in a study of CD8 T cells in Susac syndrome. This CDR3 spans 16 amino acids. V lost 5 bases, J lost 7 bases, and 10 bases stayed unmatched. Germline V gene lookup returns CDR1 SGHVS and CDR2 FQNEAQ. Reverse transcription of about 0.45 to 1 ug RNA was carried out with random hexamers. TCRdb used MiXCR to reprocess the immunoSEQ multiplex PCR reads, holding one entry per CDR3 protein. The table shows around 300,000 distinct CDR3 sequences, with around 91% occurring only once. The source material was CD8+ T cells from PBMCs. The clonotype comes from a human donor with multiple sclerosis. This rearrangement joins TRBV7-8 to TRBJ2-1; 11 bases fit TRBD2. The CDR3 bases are TGTGCCAGCAGCCATCGACTAGCGGGGACGAGGAATGAGCAGTTCTTC. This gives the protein CASSHRLAGTRNEQFF.